Listed here are 23 T cell receptor beta chains from one sample, sequenced in a study of cytomegalovirus exposure and HLA in healthy donors. The PCR was carried out with 60 Vbeta primers and 13 Jbeta primers. The assay was immunoSEQ multiplex PCR, and TCRdb's table has in-frame clones only and misses some. The data show about 77,000 clones, with around 78% seen just once and 4% to 5% held by the top ten. The material sequenced was PBMCs. The receptors were gathered from a man aged 40-55 years in good health and CMV-seronegative.

The chain couples TRBV4-2 to TRBJ1-1; TRBD1 might be the D (6 bases). Trimming pared 1 base from V and 0 bases from J, leaving 12 bases between. The V gene's germline CDR1 is LGHNA and CDR2 YNFKEQ. This CDR3 comprises 16 residues. The CDR3 protein is CASSQGTVQMNTEAFF. The CDR3 bases are TGTGCCAGCAGCCAAGGGACAGTACAAATGAACACTGAAGCTTTCTTT.

V is TRBV27 and J is TRBJ2-7, with D possibly being TRBD2 (7 bases). The CDR3 spans 16 residues. V dropped 5 bases and J dropped 2 bases, with 19 bases sitting between them. CDR1 is MNHEY, CDR2 SMNVEV, per germline (reference sequence). DNA for the CDR3: TGTGCCAGCAGTCTTCTTAGGGGAGGGGGTCCCTACGAGCAGTACTTC. Encoded protein: CASSLLRGGGPYEQYF.

This chain joins TRBV7-2 and TRBJ2-2, with D possibly TRBD2 on 6 matching bases. The CDR3 is made up of 17 amino acids. Per germline, CDR1 SGHTA and CDR2 FQGNSA. The V end was cut by 2 bases, the J end by 1 base, with 14 bases between. This CDR3 is CASSLPSRRENTGELFF. The CDR3 coding sequence is TGTGCCAGCAGCTTACCTTCCCGGAGGGAGAACACCGGGGAGCTGTTTTTT.

This CDR3 is CASSVEKTAGGKNIQYF. The CDR3 DNA follows: TGTGCCAGCAGCGTAGAAAAGACTGCCGGGGGCAAAAACATTCAGTACTTC. The chain employs TRBV9 and TRBJ2-4; possibly TRBD2 for D (6 bases). V was cut by 0 bases and J by 3 bases, with 16 bases left in between. The germline CDR1 and CDR2 sequences are SGDLS and YYNGEE. The length of the CDR3 is 17 residues.

The V gene is TRBV7-2, the J gene TRBJ2-2; 7 bases align to TRBD2. The germline gives CDR1 SGHTA, CDR2 FQGNSA. The V gene end was trimmed by 1 base and the J gene end by 5 bases; junction bases not matched to a gene: 7. CDR3 size: 16 residues. Written as DNA, the CDR3 is TGTGCCAGCAGCTTAGAACTAGCGATTAAAACCGGGGAGCTGTTTTTT. This sequence encodes CASSLELAIKTGELFF. Using reference TRBV7-2 and TRBJ2-2 for the parts outside the CDR3, the full variable domain is GAGVSQSPSNKVTEKGKDVELRCDPISGHTALYWYRQSLGQGLEFLIYFQGNSAPDKSGLPSDRFSAERTGGSVSTLTIQRTQQEDSAVYLCASSLELAIKTGELFFGEGSRLTVL.

V is TRBV27 and J is TRBJ1-1; possible D gene TRBD1, 5 bases. The ends were cut back, 3 bases at V and 0 bases at J, with 11 bases in the middle. The CDR3 covers 15 residues. The V gene's germline CDR1 is MNHEY and CDR2 SMNVEV (reference sequence). The CDR3 sequence is CASSLGQRVNTEAFF. CDR3 sequence (DNA): TGTGCCAGCAGTTTGGGGCAAAGGGTGAACACTGAAGCTTTCTTT.

The V call is TRBV28, the J call TRBJ2-7, with 10 bases identical to TRBD2. The CDR3 length is 18 residues. V lost 5 bases to trimming and J lost 0 bases; unmatched junction nucleotides: 13. Germline V gene sequence: CDR1 MDHEN, CDR2 SYDVKM. Written as DNA, the CDR3 is TGTGCCAGCAGTGGACCGTGGGGACTAGCGAGTATCTCCTACGAGCAGTACTTC. Translated, it gives CASSGPWGLASISYEQYF.

The chain carries TRBV7-6 and TRBJ1-1, with D possibly being TRBD1 (6 bases). The V end was cut by 7 bases, the J end by 3 bases, with 15 bases between. The length of the CDR3 is 14 residues. Germline V gene sequence: CDR1 SGHVS, CDR2 FNYEAQ. The CDR3, as DNA: TGTGCCAGCACCCCCGGGGGGGGCGACACTGAAGCTTTCTTT. Translating it yields CASTPGGGDTEAFF.

The chain recombines TRBV29-1 with TRBJ2-1; 7 bases match TRBD2. Trimming removed 6 bases from V and 9 bases from J; junction bases left unmatched: 11. The CDR3 is made up of 13 amino acids. Per the germline V gene, CDR1 is SQVTM and CDR2 is ANQGSEA. For the CDR3, the DNA is TGCAGCGTGTCGACGAGCGGGACTTCTGAGCAGTTCTTC. Its protein product is CSVSTSGTSEQFF.

The V call is TRBV29-1, the J call TRBJ2-3; tentatively, D is TRBD2 (5 bases). The CDR3 is 11 amino acids. The V gene's germline CDR1 is SQVTM and CDR2 ANQGSEA. V shed 3 bases and J shed 5 bases, with 6 bases lying between them. Written as DNA, the CDR3 is TGCAGCGTTGACGGAGGAGATACGCAGTATTTT. It yields the protein CSVDGGDTQYF.

The chain has TRBV19 and TRBJ2-1, with D possibly matching TRBD2 (6 bases). The CDR3 consists of 13 residues. Germline CDR1 is LNHDA and CDR2 is SQIVND (reference sequence). V was trimmed by 11 bases and J by 5 bases, leaving 16 bases between them. This chain's CDR3 is CAGGEADDNEQFF. CDR3 bases: TGTGCCGGAGGGGAGGCTGACGACAATGAGCAGTTCTTC.

The genes are TRBV19 and TRBJ1-5; perhaps TRBD1 as D (5 bases). The germline CDR1 and CDR2 sequences are LNHDA and SQIVND (reference sequence). The V gene lost 1 base and the J gene lost 3 bases, with 7 bases spanning the gap. CDR3 length equals 14 residues. CDR3 nucleotides: TGTGCCAGTAGTATAGCCAGGGACAATCAGCCCCAGCATTTT. Its protein is CASSIARDNQPQHF.

The rearrangement links TRBV7-9 to TRBJ2-6, with D possibly matching TRBD1 (6 bases). Germline V gene data show CDR1 as SEHNR and CDR2 as FQNEAQ (reference sequence). The CDR3 totals 16 residues. Trimming shortened V by 3 bases and J by 3 bases, and 12 bases separated the two germline ends. For the CDR3, the DNA is TGTGCCAGCAGCTTTCAGGGGTATGGTGGGGCCAACGTCCTGACTTTC. Translation gives CASSFQGYGGANVLTF. Full variable domain (rest looked up from reference TRBV7-9 and TRBJ2-6): DTGVSQNPRHKITKRGQNVTFRCDPISEHNRLYWYRQTLGQGPEFLTYFQNEAQLEKSRLLSDRFSAERPKGSFSTLEIQRTEQGDSAMYLCASSFQGYGGANVLTFGAGSRLTVL.

V usage is TRBV6-5 and J usage is TRBJ2-3, with TRBD2 matching over 8 bases. The J segment lost 6 bases and the V segment lost 7 bases, leaving 9 bases of the junction unmatched. The CDR3 sequence is 14 residues long. The V gene's germline CDR1 is MNHEY and CDR2 SVGAGI. The CDR3 DNA sequence: TGTGCCAGCACGATAGCGGGACCCCGTGATACGCAGTATTTT. This codes for CASTIAGPRDTQYF.

This clone was seen more than once but under ten times. The chain recombines TRBV6-5 with TRBJ2-1; D call uncertain. The germline gives CDR1 MNHEY, CDR2 SVGAGI. The germline V and J ends were trimmed by 3 bases and 9 bases, with 6 bases remaining between them. The CDR3 is 11 amino acids. CDR3 DNA: TGTGCCAGCAGTTATCTGCGTGAGCAGTTCTTC. Translation gives CASSYLREQFF.

This chain links TRBV27 with TRBJ2-1; 10 bases align to TRBD1. Germline values: CDR1 MNHEY, CDR2 SMNVEV (reference sequence). The junction had 11 bases not matched to a gene; V was cut back by 5 bases and J by 7 bases. CDR3 length equals 16 residues. This CDR3 reads CASSLRTGGPVNEQFF. The CDR3 DNA reads TGTGCCAGCAGTCTAAGGACAGGGGGGCCTGTAAATGAGCAGTTCTTC.

CDR3 residues: CASSLSTGGRPWETQYF. The CDR3 nucleotides read TGTGCCAGCAGTTTATCGACAGGGGGCCGTCCCTGGGAGACCCAGTACTTC. The chain joins TRBV28 to TRBJ2-5; 10 bases fit TRBD1. The germline V gene has CDR1 MDHEN and CDR2 SYDVKM. Trimming cost V 1 base and J 5 bases; bases outside gene matches: 10. This CDR3 spans 17 amino acids.

V is TRBV7-8 and J is TRBJ1-2, with 7 bases lining up with TRBD1. Germline CDR1 is SGHVS and CDR2 is FQNEAQ. The CDR3 is 13 amino acids. V shed 3 bases, J shed 5 bases, and the junction held 3 bases outside the gene matches. CDR3 nucleotides: TGTGCCAGCAGCTTTAGGACAGGATATGGCTACACCTTC. Protein product: CASSFRTGYGYTF.

This chain connects TRBV4-3 to TRBJ2-5; a weak D match, TRBD1 (6 bases). CDR3 length equals 15 residues. Germline V gives CDR1 LGHNA, CDR2 YSLEER. V shed 4 bases and J shed 1 base, with 13 bases lying between them. CDR3 protein: CASSRTQGAQETQYF. The CDR3 region has the DNA TGCGCCAGCAGCCGAACACAGGGTGCCCAAGAGACCCAGTACTTC.

This chain links TRBV19 with TRBJ1-1; weak D call: TRBD1 (6 bases). The germline V gene encodes CDR1 LNHDA and CDR2 SQIVND (reference sequence). The ends were cut back, 4 bases at V and 0 bases at J, with 12 bases in the middle. The CDR3 is made up of 15 amino acids. CDR3 nucleotides: TGTGCCAGTAGTACGACAGGTCTGATGAACACTGAAGCTTTCTTT. This translates into CASSTTGLMNTEAFF.

The gene calls are TRBV6-6 and TRBJ2-1; 7 bases agree with TRBD1. Trimming took 6 bases from V and 8 from J; bases not matched to a gene: 7. The CDR3 length is 13 residues. CDR1 and CDR2 from the germline V gene are MNHNY and SVGAGI (reference sequence). CDR3 sequence: CASSNRQGYEQFF. In DNA, the CDR3 is TGTGCCAGCAGCAACCGACAGGGCTATGAGCAGTTCTTC.

The chain employs TRBV5-1 and TRBJ2-1, with 8 bases lining up with TRBD2. Trimming cost V 0 bases and J 9 bases; bases outside gene matches: 11. This CDR3 has 16 amino acids. Germline V CDR1 and CDR2: SGHRS, YFSETQ. CDR3 DNA: TGCGCCAGCAGCTTGGACCCGGGACTAGTGTTTATTGAGCAGTTCTTC. Its translation: CASSLDPGLVFIEQFF.

CDR3 nucleotides: TGTGCCATCAATAGCGGTCTAAGCACAGATACGCAGTATTTT. It specifies CAINSGLSTDTQYF. This chain connects TRBV10-3 to TRBJ2-3, with D possibly matching TRBD2 (6 bases). CDR3 size: 14 residues. V was pared by 7 bases and J by 0 bases, with 11 bases between. Germline V gene data show CDR1 as ENHRY and CDR2 as SYGVKD.